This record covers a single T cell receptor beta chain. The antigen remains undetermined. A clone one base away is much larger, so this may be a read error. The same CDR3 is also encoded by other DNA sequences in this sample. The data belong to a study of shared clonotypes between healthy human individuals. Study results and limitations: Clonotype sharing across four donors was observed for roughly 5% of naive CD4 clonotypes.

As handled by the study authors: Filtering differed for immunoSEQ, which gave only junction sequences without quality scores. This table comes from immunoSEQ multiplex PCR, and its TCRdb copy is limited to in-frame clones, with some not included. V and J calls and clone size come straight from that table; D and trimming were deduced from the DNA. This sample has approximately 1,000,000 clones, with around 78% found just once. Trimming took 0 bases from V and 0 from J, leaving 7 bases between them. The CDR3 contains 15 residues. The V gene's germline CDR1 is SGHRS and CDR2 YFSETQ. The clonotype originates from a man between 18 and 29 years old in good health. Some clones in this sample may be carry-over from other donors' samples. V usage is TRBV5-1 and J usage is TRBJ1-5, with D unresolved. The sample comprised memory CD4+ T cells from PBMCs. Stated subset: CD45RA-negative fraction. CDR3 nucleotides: TGCGCCAGCAGCTTGGGGCAGAATAGCAATCAGCCCCAGCATTTT. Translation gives CASSLGQNSNQPQHF.